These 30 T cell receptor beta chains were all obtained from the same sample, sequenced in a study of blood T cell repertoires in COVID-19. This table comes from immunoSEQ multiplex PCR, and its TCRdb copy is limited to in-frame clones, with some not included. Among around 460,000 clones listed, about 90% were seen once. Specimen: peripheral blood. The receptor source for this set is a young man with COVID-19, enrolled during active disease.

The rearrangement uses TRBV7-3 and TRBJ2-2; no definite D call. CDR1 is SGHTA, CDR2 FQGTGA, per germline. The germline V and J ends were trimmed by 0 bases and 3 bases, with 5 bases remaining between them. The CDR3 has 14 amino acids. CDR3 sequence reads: CASSLTHHTGELFF. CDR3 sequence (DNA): TGTGCCAGCAGCTTAACACATCACACCGGGGAGCTGTTTTTT. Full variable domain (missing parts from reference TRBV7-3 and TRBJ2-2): GAGVSQTPSNKVTEKGKYVELRCDPISGHTALYWYRQSLGQGPEFLIYFQGTGAADDSGLPNDRFFAVRPEGSVSTLKIQRTERGDSAVYLCASSLTHHTGELFFGEGSRLTVL.

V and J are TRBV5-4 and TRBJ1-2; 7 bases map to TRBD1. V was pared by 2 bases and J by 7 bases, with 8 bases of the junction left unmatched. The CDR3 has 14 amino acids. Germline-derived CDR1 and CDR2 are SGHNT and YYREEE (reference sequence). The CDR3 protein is CASSFLDREPGYTF. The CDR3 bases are TGTGCCAGCAGCTTCCTAGACAGGGAACCTGGCTACACCTTC.

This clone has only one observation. CDR3 coding DNA: TGTGCCTGGAGTCTGGGACTTTACAATGAGCAGTTCTTC. Its translation is CAWSLGLYNEQFF. The rearrangement joins TRBV30 to TRBJ2-1; weak D call: TRBD2 (6 bases). Germline values: CDR1 GTSNPN, CDR2 SVGIG (reference sequence). The CDR3 totals 13 residues. V gave up 2 bases and J gave up 4 bases, with 9 bases separating them.

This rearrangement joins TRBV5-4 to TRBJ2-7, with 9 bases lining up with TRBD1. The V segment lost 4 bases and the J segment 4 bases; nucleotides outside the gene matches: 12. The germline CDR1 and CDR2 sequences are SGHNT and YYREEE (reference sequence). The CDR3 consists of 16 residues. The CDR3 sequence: CASSRPPTGGGYEQYF. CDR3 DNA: TGTGCCAGCAGCCGGCCGCCGACAGGGGGGGGATACGAGCAGTACTTC.

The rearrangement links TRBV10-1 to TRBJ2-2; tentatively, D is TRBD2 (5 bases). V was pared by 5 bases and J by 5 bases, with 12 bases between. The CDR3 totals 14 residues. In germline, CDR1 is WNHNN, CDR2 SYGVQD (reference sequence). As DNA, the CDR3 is TGCGCCAGCAGTAGCGGTGGTGCGACCGGGGAGCTGTTTTTT. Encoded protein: CASSSGGATGELFF.

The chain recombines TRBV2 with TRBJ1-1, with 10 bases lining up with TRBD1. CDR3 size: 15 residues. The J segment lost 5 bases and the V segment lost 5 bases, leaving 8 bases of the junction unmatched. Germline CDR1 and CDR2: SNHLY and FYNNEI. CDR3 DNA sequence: TGTGCCAGCAGTCTACAGGACAGGGGGAGGACTGAAGCTTTCTTT. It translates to CASSLQDRGRTEAFF.

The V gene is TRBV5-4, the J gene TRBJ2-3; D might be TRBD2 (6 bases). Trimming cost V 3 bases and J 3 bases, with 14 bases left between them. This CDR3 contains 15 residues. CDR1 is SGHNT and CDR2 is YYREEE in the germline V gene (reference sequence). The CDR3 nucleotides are TGTGCCAGCAGCTGGGACTCCCTAGCAACAGATACGCAGTATTTT. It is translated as CASSWDSLATDTQYF.

The CDR3 here is CASSLKLNAEQYF. CDR3 bases: TGTGCCAGCAGCTTAAAACTGAATGCCGAGCAGTACTTC. J is TRBJ2-7 and V is TRBV7-8; no definite D call. The CDR3 has 13 residues. Germline CDR1 and CDR2: SGHVS and FQNEAQ. V gave up 2 bases and J gave up 6 bases, with 11 bases separating them.

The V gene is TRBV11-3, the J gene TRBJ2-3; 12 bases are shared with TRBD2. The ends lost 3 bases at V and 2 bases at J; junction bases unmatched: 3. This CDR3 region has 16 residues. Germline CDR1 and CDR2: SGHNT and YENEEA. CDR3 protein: CASSFLAGGLTDTQYF. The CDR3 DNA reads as TGTGCCAGCAGCTTTCTAGCGGGAGGGCTCACAGATACGCAGTATTTT.

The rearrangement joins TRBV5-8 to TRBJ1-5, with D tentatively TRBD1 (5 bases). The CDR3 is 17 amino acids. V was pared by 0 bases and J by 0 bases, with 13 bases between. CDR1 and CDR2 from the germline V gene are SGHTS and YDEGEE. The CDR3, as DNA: TGTGCCAGCAGCTTGGAAGTAGCGGGGGTTAGCAATCAGCCCCAGCATTTT. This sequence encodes CASSLEVAGVSNQPQHF.

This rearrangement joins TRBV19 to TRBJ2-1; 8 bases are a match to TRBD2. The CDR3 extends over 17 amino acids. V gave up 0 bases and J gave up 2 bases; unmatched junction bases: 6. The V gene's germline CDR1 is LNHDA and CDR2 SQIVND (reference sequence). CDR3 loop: CASSIEARTSPYNEQFF. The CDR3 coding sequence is TGTGCCAGTAGTATAGAGGCACGGACTAGCCCCTACAATGAGCAGTTCTTC.

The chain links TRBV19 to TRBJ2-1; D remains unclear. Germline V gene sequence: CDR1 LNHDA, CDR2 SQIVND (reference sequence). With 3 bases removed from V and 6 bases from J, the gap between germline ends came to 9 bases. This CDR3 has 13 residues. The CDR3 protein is CASSITTTNEQFF. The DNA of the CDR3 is TGTGCCAGTAGTATCACGACAACCAATGAGCAGTTCTTC.

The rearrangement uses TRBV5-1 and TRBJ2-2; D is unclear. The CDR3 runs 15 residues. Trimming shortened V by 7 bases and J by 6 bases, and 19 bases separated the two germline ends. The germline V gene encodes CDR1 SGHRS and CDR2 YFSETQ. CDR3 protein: CASGDGRGPPGELFF. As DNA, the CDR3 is TGCGCCAGCGGTGACGGTCGAGGCCCACCCGGGGAGCTGTTTTTT. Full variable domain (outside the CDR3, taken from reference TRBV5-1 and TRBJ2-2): KAGVTQTPRYLIKTRGQQVTLSCSPISGHRSVSWYQQTPGQGLQFLFEYFSETQRNKGNFPGRFSGRQFSNSRSEMNVSTLELGDSALYLCASGDGRGPPGELFFGEGSRLTVL.

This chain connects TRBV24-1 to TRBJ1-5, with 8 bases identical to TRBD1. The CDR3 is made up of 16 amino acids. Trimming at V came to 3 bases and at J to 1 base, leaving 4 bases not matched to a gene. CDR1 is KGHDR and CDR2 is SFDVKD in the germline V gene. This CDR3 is CATSDPRGRSNQPQHF. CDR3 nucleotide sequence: TGTGCCACCAGTGATCCCAGGGGGCGAAGCAATCAGCCCCAGCATTTT.

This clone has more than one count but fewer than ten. CDR3 in DNA: TGCGCCAGCAGCCAAGATGCGGATCGGCTAGCATACTTCACCGGGGAGCTGTTTTTT. This encodes CASSQDADRLAYFTGELFF. This chain links TRBV4-1 with TRBJ2-2; D is possibly TRBD2 (5 bases). With 0 bases removed from V and 4 bases from J, the gap between germline ends came to 21 bases. The CDR3 extends over 19 amino acids. In germline, CDR1 is MGHRA, CDR2 YSYEKL.

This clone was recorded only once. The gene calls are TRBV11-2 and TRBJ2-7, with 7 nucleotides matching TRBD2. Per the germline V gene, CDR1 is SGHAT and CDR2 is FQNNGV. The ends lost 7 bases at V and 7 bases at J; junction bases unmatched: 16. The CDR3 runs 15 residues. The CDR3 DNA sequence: TGTGCCAGCACCCTGGGGGGGGGACCGCTTTTGGAGCAGTACTTC. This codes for CASTLGGGPLLEQYF. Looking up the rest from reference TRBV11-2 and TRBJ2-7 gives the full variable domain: EAGVAQSPRYKIIEKRQSVAFWCNPISGHATLYWYQQILGQGPKLLIQFQNNGVVDDSQLPKDRFSAERLKGVDSTLKIQPAKLEDSAVYLCASTLGGGPLLEQYFGPGTRLTVT.

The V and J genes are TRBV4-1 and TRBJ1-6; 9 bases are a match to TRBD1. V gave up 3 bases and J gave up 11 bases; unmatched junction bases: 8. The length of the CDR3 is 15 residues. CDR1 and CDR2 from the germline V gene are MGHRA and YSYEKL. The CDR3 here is CASSHTGTGRAPLHF. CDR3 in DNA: TGCGCCAGCAGCCACACCGGGACAGGGAGGGCACCCCTCCACTTT.

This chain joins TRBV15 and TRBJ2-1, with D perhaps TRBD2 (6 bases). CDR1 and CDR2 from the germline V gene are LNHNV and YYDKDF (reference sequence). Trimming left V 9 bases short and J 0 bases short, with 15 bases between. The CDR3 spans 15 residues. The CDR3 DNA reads TGTGCCACAGCCCGGGACTCTTTCTCCTACAATGAGCAGTTCTTC. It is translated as CATARDSFSYNEQFF.

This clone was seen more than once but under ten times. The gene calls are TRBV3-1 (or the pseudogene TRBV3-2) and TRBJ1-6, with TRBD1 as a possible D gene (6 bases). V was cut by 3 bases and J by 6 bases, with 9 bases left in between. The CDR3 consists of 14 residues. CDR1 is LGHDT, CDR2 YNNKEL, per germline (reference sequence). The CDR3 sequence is CASSQGGLNSPLHF. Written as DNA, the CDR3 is TGTGCCAGCAGCCAGGGGGGGCTTAATTCACCCCTCCACTTT.

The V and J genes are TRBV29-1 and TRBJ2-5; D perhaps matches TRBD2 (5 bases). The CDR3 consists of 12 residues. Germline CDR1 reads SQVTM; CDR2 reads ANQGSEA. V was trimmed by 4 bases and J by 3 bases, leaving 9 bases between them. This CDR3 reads CSVAAGKETQYF. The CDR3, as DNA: TGCAGCGTTGCCGCGGGTAAAGAGACCCAGTACTTC.

CDR3: CASSLVPGRSQPQHF. CDR3 DNA: TGCGCCAGCAGCTTGGTGCCAGGGCGAAGCCAGCCCCAGCATTTT. The V and J genes are TRBV5-1 and TRBJ1-5; maybe TRBD1 (5 bases). Germline CDR1 is SGHRS and CDR2 is YFSETQ. The CDR3 sequence is 15 residues long. Trimming took off 0 bases at V and 7 bases at J, with 14 bases between the two ends.

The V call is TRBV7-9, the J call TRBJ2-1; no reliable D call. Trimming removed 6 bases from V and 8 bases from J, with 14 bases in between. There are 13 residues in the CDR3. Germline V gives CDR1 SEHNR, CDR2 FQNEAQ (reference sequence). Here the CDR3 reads CASSFISSDEQFF. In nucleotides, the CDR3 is TGTGCCAGCAGTTTTATATCGTCTGATGAGCAGTTCTTC.

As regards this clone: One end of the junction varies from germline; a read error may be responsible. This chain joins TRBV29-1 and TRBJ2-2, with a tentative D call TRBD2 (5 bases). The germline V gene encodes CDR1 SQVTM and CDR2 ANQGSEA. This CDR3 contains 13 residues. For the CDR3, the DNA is TGCAGCGTTGAGTCCGGGAACGCCGGGGAGCTGTTTTTT. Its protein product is CSVESGNAGELFF.

The CDR3 loop is CASSDSRRAGGYTF. CDR3 bases: TGTGCCAGCAGTGACTCGCGCAGGGCTGGGGGCTACACCTTC. The genes are TRBV6-4 and TRBJ1-2; weak D call: TRBD1 (5 bases). V lost 0 bases and J 8 bases, leaving 13 bases between the germline ends. The CDR3 runs to 14 residues. CDR1 is MRHNA and CDR2 is SNTAGT in the germline V gene.

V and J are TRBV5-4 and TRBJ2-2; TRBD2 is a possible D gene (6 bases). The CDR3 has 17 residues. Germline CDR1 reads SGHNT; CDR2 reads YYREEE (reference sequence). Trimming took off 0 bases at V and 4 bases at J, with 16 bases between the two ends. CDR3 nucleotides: TGTGCCAGCAGCTTGGCCTGGTCGGGGGTGGTCACCGGGGAGCTGTTTTTT. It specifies CASSLAWSGVVTGELFF.

CDR3 sequence: CASSLEQNTEAFF. The CDR3 DNA follows: TGTGCCAGCAGCTTAGAGCAGAACACTGAAGCTTTCTTT. The chain combines TRBV7-2 with TRBJ1-1; D is undetermined. This CDR3 has 13 amino acids. V was cut by 1 base and J by 1 base, with 4 bases left in between. The germline gives CDR1 SGHTA, CDR2 FQGNSA.

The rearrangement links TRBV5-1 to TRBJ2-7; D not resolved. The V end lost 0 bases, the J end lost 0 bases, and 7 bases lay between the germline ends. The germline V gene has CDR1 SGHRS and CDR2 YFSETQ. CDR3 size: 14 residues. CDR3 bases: TGCGCCAGCAGCTTGGCCGGTGCCTCCTACGAGCAGTACTTC. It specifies CASSLAGASYEQYF.

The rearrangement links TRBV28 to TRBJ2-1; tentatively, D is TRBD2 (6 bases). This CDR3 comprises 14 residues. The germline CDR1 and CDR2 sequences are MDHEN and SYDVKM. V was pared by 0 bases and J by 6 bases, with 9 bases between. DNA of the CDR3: TGTGCCAGCAGTTTATGGCGGGACGTCAATGAGCAGTTCTTC. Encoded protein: CASSLWRDVNEQFF.

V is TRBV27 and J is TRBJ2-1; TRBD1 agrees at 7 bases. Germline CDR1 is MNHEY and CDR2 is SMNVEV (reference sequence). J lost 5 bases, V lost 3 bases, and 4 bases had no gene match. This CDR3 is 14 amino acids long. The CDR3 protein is CASSLTGTHNEQFF. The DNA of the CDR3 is TGTGCCAGCAGTTTGACAGGGACGCACAATGAGCAGTTCTTC.

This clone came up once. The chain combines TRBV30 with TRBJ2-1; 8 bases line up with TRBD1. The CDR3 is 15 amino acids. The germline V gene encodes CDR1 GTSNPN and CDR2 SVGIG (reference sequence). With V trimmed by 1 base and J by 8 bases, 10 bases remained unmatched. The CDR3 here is CAWSGGRGRVDEQFF. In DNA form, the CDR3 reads TGTGCCTGGAGTGGCGGCAGGGGGCGAGTCGATGAGCAGTTCTTC.